The 3 T cell receptor beta chains given below trace back to one sample, sequenced in a study of CD8 T cells in ankylosing spondylitis. TCRdb analysed the 5' RACE reads with MiXCR anew, one entry per CDR3 protein. The sample holds 150,000 or so distinct CDR3 sequences, roughly 10% seen once. The sample was blood, either unsorted or a sorted T cell fraction (not recorded which). Receptor source: a female donor with ankylosing spondylitis or in good health (not recorded which).

This clonotype was seen ten or more times. The chain combines TRBV4-3 with TRBJ2-6; no definite D call. Germline CDR1 reads LGHNA; CDR2 reads YSLEER. V was trimmed by 0 bases and J by 0 bases, leaving 18 bases between them. The CDR3 totals 20 residues. The CDR3 spells CASSQDLPGVVYSGANVLTF. The CDR3 coding sequence is TGCGCCAGCAGCCAAGATTTGCCAGGCGTAGTCTACTCTGGGGCCAACGTCCTGACTTTC.

Here the CDR3 DNA reads TGTGCCAGCTCACCACAGGGGGAGGGTAGCGACAGCTACAATGAGCAGTTCTTC. Its protein product is CASSPQGEGSDSYNEQFF. The J gene is TRBJ2-1, the V gene TRBV18; possibly TRBD2 for D (7 bases). This CDR3 spans 18 amino acids. Germline CDR1 and CDR2: KGHSH and LQKENI. Trimming stripped 1 base from V and 3 bases from J, with 19 bases between.

The J gene is TRBJ2-7, the V gene TRBV4-1; 7 bases are shared with TRBD2. CDR1 MGHRA and CDR2 YSYEKL come from the germline V gene. With 0 bases clipped from V and 6 bases from J, the junction kept 11 bases outside the gene matches. CDR3 size: 16 residues. CDR3 sequence reads: CASSQEGGFASGEQYF. CDR3 bases: TGCGCCAGCAGCCAAGAGGGAGGGTTCGCGTCTGGCGAGCAGTACTTC.